Following are 22 T cell receptor beta chains from one sample sequenced in a study of radiotherapy plus CTLA-4 blockade in lung cancer. The method was immunoSEQ multiplex PCR; TCRdb's version includes in-frame clones alone and lacks a portion of them. The data hold some 110,000 clones, with 65% to 85% observed a single time. Sequences were derived from peripheral blood, sampled from a patient treated with radiotherapy plus ipilimumab. The receptors come from a human donor with non-small cell lung cancer who had a partial response to radiotherapy plus ipilimumab.

The V and J genes are TRBV6-1 and TRBJ2-5, with a weak D call TRBD1 (7 bases). Germline CDR1 and CDR2: MNHNS and SASEGT. V lost 5 bases, J lost 2 bases, and 15 bases lay in between. The CDR3 sequence is 15 residues long. CDR3 DNA: TGTGCCAGCAGTTTGTCGACAGGGAGGCAAGAGACCCAGTACTTC. This codes for CASSLSTGRQETQYF.

J is TRBJ1-2 and V is TRBV6-1; a weak D match, TRBD1 (5 bases). The V gene lost 5 bases and the J gene lost 6 bases, with 19 bases spanning the gap. The CDR3 spans 15 residues. Per germline, CDR1 MNHNS and CDR2 SASEGT. As DNA, the CDR3 is TGTGCCAGCAGTTTTGACGGCTATCGGGGGGATGGCTACACCTTC. Translating gives CASSFDGYRGDGYTF.

V gene TRBV27 combines with J gene TRBJ1-1, with D possibly being TRBD1 (5 bases). In germline, CDR1 is MNHEY, CDR2 SMNVEV (reference sequence). The length of the CDR3 is 16 residues. Trimming removed 5 bases at V and 0 bases at J, with 16 bases between. The CDR3 spells CASSTGSTGVNTEAFF. The CDR3 DNA sequence: TGTGCCAGCAGTACGGGTTCCACGGGGGTGAACACTGAAGCTTTCTTT.

This chain joins TRBV7-2 and TRBJ2-1; possibly TRBD2 for D (7 bases). V was clipped by 5 bases and J by 0 bases, with 20 bases between them. Germline-derived CDR1 and CDR2 are SGHTA and FQGNSA. The CDR3 has 18 residues. The CDR3 loop is CASSPQGGTFSSYNEQFF. The CDR3 DNA follows: TGTGCCAGCAGCCCACAGGGAGGGACCTTTAGCTCCTACAATGAGCAGTTCTTC.

With respect to this clone: It is unclear where the CDR3 begins or ends on the DNA, so no DNA is shown, and the CDR3 is as TCRdb lists it. J is TRBJ2-3 and V is TRBV1; no check of the table's D call, TRBD2, against the DNA was made. TRBV1 is designated a pseudogene. The CDR3 length is 15 residues, termini included. CDR3 protein: CTSSQDGVAEGTQYF.

This CDR3 reads CASSRYYLETQYF. CDR3 nucleotides: TGTGCCAGCAGCCGCTACTATTTGGAGACCCAGTACTTC. V usage is TRBV27 and J usage is TRBJ2-5; D is unclear. Trimming removed 6 bases from V and 5 bases from J, with 13 bases in between. CDR3 length equals 13 residues. Germline-derived CDR1 and CDR2 are MNHEY and SMNVEV (reference sequence).

The rearrangement uses TRBV28 and TRBJ1-5, with D possibly TRBD1 on 5 matching bases. Trimming shortened V by 7 bases and J by 11 bases, and 12 bases separated the two germline ends. CDR3 length equals 11 residues. Per germline, CDR1 MDHEN and CDR2 SYDVKM. The CDR3 region has the DNA TGTGCCAGCACCTGGGGGGAGTCCCAGCATTTT. As protein: CASTWGESQHF.

J is TRBJ2-7 and V is TRBV6-5; D is perhaps TRBD1 (5 bases). The CDR3 contains 14 residues. Germline CDR1 MNHEY, CDR2 SVGAGI. V was shortened by 3 bases and J by 4 bases, with 13 bases between the two germline ends. This CDR3 is CASSYDRARYEQYF. The CDR3 nucleotides read TGTGCCAGCAGTTATGACAGAGCCAGATACGAGCAGTACTTC.

The chain has TRBV7-2 and TRBJ2-5, with D tentatively TRBD2 (5 bases). CDR1 is SGHTA and CDR2 is FQGNSA in the germline V gene. The length of the CDR3 is 11 residues. Trimming left V 5 bases short and J 5 bases short, with 6 bases between. In DNA form, the CDR3 reads TGTGCCAGCAGCCCGGGGGAGACCCAGTACTTC. Encoded protein: CASSPGETQYF.

The V and J genes are TRBV19 and TRBJ2-1, with a weak D call TRBD2 (6 bases). CDR3 length: 15 residues. The V end lost 7 bases, the J end lost 7 bases, and 20 bases lay between the germline ends. Germline V gene lookup returns CDR1 LNHDA and CDR2 SQIVND (reference sequence). CDR3 DNA sequence: TGTGCCAGTAACAATCTGCGGGGATTTGTGAATGAGCAGTTCTTC. It specifies CASNNLRGFVNEQFF.

This chain joins TRBV5-5 and TRBJ2-7, with D possibly TRBD1 on 6 matching bases. Trimming took off 4 bases at V and 2 bases at J, with 19 bases between the two ends. The CDR3 contains 16 residues. The germline gives CDR1 SGHKS, CDR2 YYEKEE (reference sequence). The CDR3 sequence: CASSPDRRRATYEQYF. In DNA, the CDR3 is TGTGCCAGCAGCCCTGACAGGAGAAGGGCAACCTACGAGCAGTACTTC.

The chain has TRBV13 and TRBJ2-7; TRBD1 matches at 8 bases. Per the germline V gene, CDR1 is PRHDT and CDR2 is FYEKMQ (reference sequence). V shed 4 bases and J 3 bases; nucleotides not matched to a gene: 5. This CDR3 is built from 14 residues. This CDR3 is CASSSAGTGYEQYF. In DNA form, the CDR3 reads TGTGCCAGCAGCTCCGCCGGGACAGGCTACGAGCAGTACTTC.

The chain has TRBV5-6 and TRBJ2-5, with 10 bases matching TRBD2. In germline, CDR1 is SGHDT, CDR2 YYEEEE. With 3 bases clipped from V and 5 bases from J, the junction kept 7 bases outside the gene matches. The CDR3 extends over 15 amino acids. This CDR3 reads CASSSLAGVRETQYF. Here the CDR3 DNA reads TGTGCCAGCAGCTCCCTAGCGGGAGTAAGGGAGACCCAGTACTTC. Full variable domain (remainder filled in from reference TRBV5-6 and TRBJ2-5): DAGVTQSPTHLIKTRGQQVTLRCSPKSGHDTVSWYQQALGQGPQFIFQYYEEEERQRGNFPDRFSGHQFPNYSSELNVNALLLGDSALYLCASSSLAGVRETQYFGPGTRLLVL.

This clone was seen a few times. This sequence joins TRBV7-2 and TRBJ1-1, with D uncertain. The length of the CDR3 is 14 residues. Trimming cost V 5 bases and J 0 bases, with 10 bases left between them. Germline CDR1 and CDR2: SGHTA and FQGNSA. CDR3 DNA: TGTGCCAGCAGCCGCCTGACACTGAACACTGAAGCTTTCTTT. Translation gives CASSRLTLNTEAFF.

The chain recombines TRBV6-1 with TRBJ1-5; a possible D gene is TRBD1 (5 bases). CDR1 and CDR2 from the germline V gene are MNHNS and SASEGT. The CDR3 has 13 amino acids. V was trimmed by 8 bases and J by 3 bases, leaving 11 bases between them. The CDR3 DNA reads TGTGCCAGCCAGACAGAGAACAATCAGCCCCAGCATTTT. It specifies CASQTENNQPQHF.

The sample holds many counts of this clone. The V call is TRBV13, the J call TRBJ1-1; possible D gene TRBD1, 5 bases. The CDR3 is made up of 14 amino acids. Trimming removed 5 bases from V and 0 bases from J, with 10 bases in between. Germline V lookup: CDR1 PRHDT, CDR2 FYEKMQ (reference sequence). CDR3 protein: CASSDDRLNTEAFF. CDR3 sequence (DNA): TGTGCCAGCAGCGACGACAGACTGAACACTGAAGCTTTCTTT.

V is TRBV6-5 and J is TRBJ2-3; weak D call: TRBD2 (6 bases). V lost 2 bases to trimming and J lost 1 base, with 13 bases between them. CDR1 is MNHEY and CDR2 is SVGAGI in the germline V gene. The CDR3 length is 16 residues. The CDR3 protein is CASSYRLGTGTDTQYF. CDR3 bases: TGTGCCAGCAGTTACCGTTTAGGGACTGGCACAGATACGCAGTATTTT.

V gene TRBV28 combines with J gene TRBJ2-3; 11 nucleotides align to TRBD2. V trimming: 4 bases; J trimming: 4 bases; junction bases outside the gene matches: 7. There are 16 residues in the CDR3. In germline, CDR1 is MDHEN, CDR2 SYDVKM. The CDR3 spells CASSSSGSGRADTQYF. CDR3 sequence (DNA): TGTGCCAGCAGTTCCTCGGGTAGCGGGAGGGCAGATACGCAGTATTTT.

V and J are TRBV30 and TRBJ1-4; 10 bases align to TRBD1. The CDR3 has 19 residues. V lost 3 bases, J lost 8 bases, and 21 bases stayed unmatched. The V gene's germline CDR1 is GTSNPN and CDR2 SVGIG (reference sequence). The CDR3 protein is CAWRGGRDRGQDVREKLFF. The CDR3 nucleotides are TGTGCCTGGAGAGGAGGAAGGGACAGGGGACAGGATGTACGGGAAAAACTGTTTTTT. Using reference TRBV30 and TRBJ1-4 for the parts outside the CDR3, the full variable domain is SQTIHQWPATLVQPVGSPLSLECTVEGTSNPNLYWYRQAAGRGLQLLFYSVGIGQISSEVPQNLSASRPQDRQFILSSKKLLLSDSGFYLCAWRGGRDRGQDVREKLFFGSGTQLSVL.

This chain joins TRBV7-2 and TRBJ2-1, with D perhaps TRBD2 (5 bases). The CDR3 consists of 15 residues. Deletions cut 5 bases from V and 4 bases from J, with 15 bases between. Per the germline V gene, CDR1 is SGHTA and CDR2 is FQGNSA. The DNA for the CDR3 is TGTGCCAGCAGCCTCGGACTGGCCTCTTACAATGAGCAGTTCTTC. This translates into CASSLGLASYNEQFF.

The rearrangement uses TRBV27 and TRBJ2-6; D possibly corresponds to TRBD1 (5 bases). CDR1 and CDR2 from the germline V gene are MNHEY and SMNVEV (reference sequence). The CDR3 loop spans 16 amino acids. Trimming removed 5 bases at V and 2 bases at J, with 13 bases between. The CDR3: CASSTTTGPGANVLTF. The CDR3 DNA reads as TGTGCCAGCAGTACGACAACAGGTCCTGGGGCCAACGTCCTGACTTTC.

The V and J genes are TRBV18 and TRBJ1-5; TRBD1 matches at 8 bases. The CDR3 is 16 amino acids. Trimming removed 3 bases from V and 2 bases from J; junction bases left unmatched: 6. Per germline, CDR1 KGHSH and CDR2 LQKENI. In nucleotides, the CDR3 is TGTGCCAGCTCACCGACAGGGGAGTCGGGCAATCAGCCCCAGCATTTT. It is translated as CASSPTGESGNQPQHF.